This T cell receptor beta chain stems from a study of T cell repertoires in cytomegalovirus infection. Study-level background: TCR beta signatures that were public indicated CMV infection and matching HLA type.

Regarding this clonotype: Its matching antigen is unknown.

This CDR3 is built from 16 residues. Germline CDR1 SGHTA, CDR2 FQGNSA. V dropped 2 bases and J dropped 6 bases, with 17 bases sitting between them. TCRdb used MiXCR to reprocess the reads, holding one entry per CDR3 protein. The repertoire has 290,000 or so distinct CDR3 sequences, around 25% of them found once; the top ten carry around 14%. General study findings and limits: CMV carriers with the relevant HLA were identified by cumulative public TCR beta family frequency. CMV-specific HLA-C-restricted TCR beta clonotypes dominated the ex vivo response.

This sequence was found in a human donor in good health (CMV status not recorded). Some clones in this sample may be carry-over from other donors' samples. The V and J genes are TRBV7-2 and TRBJ2-1; D ambiguous. Sequencing used PBMCs. The CDR3: CASSLFRVSQLNEQFF. CDR3 in DNA: TGTGCCAGCAGCTTATTCCGGGTCTCACAACTCAATGAGCAGTTCTTC.